What follows are 9 T cell receptor beta chains derived from one specimen sequenced in a study of T cells in Graves' hyperthyroidism and ophthalmopathy. Amplification of TCR beta CDR3 regions was performed using RNA transcripts as template. Initially, a first-round RT-PCR of the TCR CDR3 employed the HTBI primer set. TCRdb ran MiXCR on the multiplex PCR reads and lists one entry per CDR3 protein. This table holds 310,000 or so distinct CDR3 sequences, approximately 15% found once. The specimen sequenced was blood. The receptors stem from a woman aged 55-69 years with Graves' ophthalmopathy.

This clonotype has just a few counts. The J gene is TRBJ1-6, the V gene TRBV9; 7 nucleotides agree with TRBD1. CDR1 and CDR2 from the germline V gene are SGDLS and YYNGEE. After removal of 3 bases from V and 5 bases from J, the junction contained 5 bases not matched to a gene. The CDR3 consists of 15 residues. The CDR3 spells CASSARGTDNSPLHF. For the CDR3, the DNA is TGTGCCAGCAGCGCCCGGGGGACAGATAATTCACCCCTCCACTTT.

The chain combines TRBV5-1 with TRBJ2-1; 11 nucleotides align to TRBD1. The germline V gene encodes CDR1 SGHRS and CDR2 YFSETQ. V shed 4 bases and J 2 bases; nucleotides not matched to a gene: 11. This CDR3 has 18 amino acids. DNA for the CDR3: TGCGCCAGCAGCCCGGGACAGGGGGTCCGGCCTACCTACAATGAGCAGTTCTTC. It yields the protein CASSPGQGVRPTYNEQFF.

Note on this clonotype: This clone may be a read error of a much larger clone one base away. This chain uses TRBV6-1 with TRBJ2-3, with D possibly being TRBD2 (6 bases). The germline gives CDR1 MNHNS, CDR2 SASEGT. The CDR3 has 13 residues. Between the trimmed V and J ends, which lost 8 bases and 4 bases, there was a span of 13 bases. This chain's CDR3 is CASLGGYADTQYF. The CDR3 DNA is TGTGCCAGCCTCGGGGGATACGCAGATACGCAGTATTTT.

The V and J genes are TRBV29-1 and TRBJ2-4, with D unresolved. The V end was cut by 4 bases, the J end by 0 bases, with 4 bases between. CDR3 length equals 12 residues. The germline V gene has CDR1 SQVTM and CDR2 ANQGSEA. The CDR3 DNA sequence: TGCAGCGTTGGAATAGCCAAAAACATTCAGTACTTC. Its protein product is CSVGIAKNIQYF.

The gene calls are TRBV5-4 and TRBJ2-7, with 7 bases matching TRBD2. Per the germline V gene, CDR1 is SGHNT and CDR2 is YYREEE (reference sequence). The CDR3 contains 14 residues. J gave up 5 bases and V 0 bases, and 5 bases lay outside the gene matches. The CDR3 DNA follows: TGTGCCAGCAGCTTGGGCACGGGAGGCCACGAGCAGTACTTC. Translated: CASSLGTGGHEQYF.

V and J are TRBV7-2 and TRBJ1-6; the D gene is possibly TRBD1 (6 bases). Trimming stripped 2 bases from V and 7 bases from J, with 12 bases between. Germline V gene lookup returns CDR1 SGHTA and CDR2 FQGNSA. The CDR3 is made up of 15 amino acids. The chain's CDR3 is CASSLRRTDNSPLHF. The CDR3 DNA reads as TGTGCCAGCAGCTTAAGAAGGACAGACAATTCACCCCTCCACTTT.

This clonotype was counted only a few times. The rearrangement joins TRBV14 to TRBJ1-5; D unclear. V dropped 1 base and J dropped 11 bases, with 12 bases sitting between them. The CDR3 length is 13 residues. The germline gives CDR1 SGHDN, CDR2 FVKESK. The chain's CDR3 is CASSQGRSSAQHF. In DNA, the CDR3 is TGTGCCAGCAGCCAAGGGAGGTCCTCGGCCCAGCATTTT.

This clonotype was counted only a few times. The chain combines TRBV20-1 with TRBJ2-1; 7 bases match TRBD2. The CDR3 length is 15 residues. CDR1 is DFQATT and CDR2 is SNEGSKA in the germline V gene (reference sequence). Losses at the gene ends were 1 base for V and 0 bases for J; bases not matched to a gene: 3. Here the CDR3 reads CSARGGGSSYNEQFF. The CDR3 nucleotides read TGCAGTGCTAGAGGGGGGGGGAGCTCCTACAATGAGCAGTTCTTC.

There are many counts of this clonotype. This chain uses TRBV5-1 with TRBJ2-5; TRBD1 matches at 8 bases. The length of the CDR3 is 14 residues. V dropped 2 bases and J dropped 5; count of bases not matched to a gene: 5. CDR1 SGHRS and CDR2 YFSETQ come from the germline V gene. The CDR3 loop is CASSFAGGGETQYF. The DNA for the CDR3 is TGCGCCAGCAGCTTTGCAGGGGGCGGTGAGACCCAGTACTTC.